A selection of T cell receptor beta chains follows, all from one sample in a study of blood T cell repertoires in COVID-19. The protocol was immunoSEQ multiplex PCR, while the TCRdb copy is restricted to in-frame clones and leaves out a portion. Of 55,000 to 85,000 clones listed, 73% are singletons. Sequenced material: peripheral blood. The source of these receptors is a man in his sixties with acute or convalescent COVID-19. Each CDR3 is given with its conserved first and last residue. D genes are given only for firm matches. Clone sizes are given selectively: once, few, many, or a class where the clone is expanded.

v_call	j_call	clone_size	d_call	cdr3_nt	cdr3_aa
TRBV4-1	TRBJ1-2	NA	NA	TGCGCCAGCAGCCAAGGGGGGGAGCTAGGCTATGGCTACACCTTC	CASSQGGELGYGYTF
TRBV10-2	TRBJ2-6	NA	TRBD1	TGCGCCAGCAGGACAGGGGGCTTTTCTGGGGCCAACGTCCTGACTTTC	CASRTGGFSGANVLTF
TRBV24-1	TRBJ1-2	NA	TRBD1	TGTGCCACCAGTCATTCGGACAGGAGCTATGGCTACACCTTC	CATSHSDRSYGYTF
TRBV3-1/TRBV3-2	TRBJ2-1	NA	TRBD1	TGTGCCAGCAGCCAATACTTACAGGGGAAAACCTACAATGAGCAGTTCTTC	CASSQYLQGKTYNEQFF
TRBV7-9	TRBJ1-2	NA	NA	TGTGCCAGCAGCGATCTCACCACAGGGAACTATGGCTACACCTTC	CASSDLTTGNYGYTF
TRBV5-4	TRBJ2-3	NA	TRBD2	TGTGCCAGCAGCTTGGACCCGGGGGGGCCGGATACGCAGTATTTT	CASSLDPGGPDTQYF
TRBV5-1	TRBJ1-1	NA	NA	TGCGCCAGCAGTCCTGACACAATTGAAGCTTTCTTT	CASSPDTIEAFF
TRBV10-1	TRBJ2-3	NA	TRBD1	TGCGCCAGCAGTGATGGTCCAGGACAGGGGGCGGAGGATACGCAGTATTTT	CASSDGPGQGAEDTQYF
TRBV6-5	TRBJ1-5	NA	TRBD1	TGTGCCGCGGACAGGGGCAATCAGCCCCAGCATTTT	CAADRGNQPQHF
TRBV18	TRBJ2-3	NA	TRBD2	TGTGCCAGCTCACAGCGGGGGGCGACCACAGATACGCAGTATTTT	CASSQRGATTDTQYF
TRBV5-4	TRBJ2-7	NA	NA	TGTGCCAGCAGCTTGGGATCCAGGGGAAGCTCCTACGAGCAGTACTTC	CASSLGSRGSSYEQYF
TRBV5-1	TRBJ2-3	NA	NA	TGCGCCAGCAGCTTGGAAGGGGGGGAAAGAAGCGCAGATACGCAGTATTTT	CASSLEGGERSADTQYF
TRBV3-1/TRBV3-2	TRBJ2-2	many	NA	TGTGCCAGCAGCCAAACATCGCGAGGCGGGGCGAACACCGGGGAGCTGTTTTTT	CASSQTSRGGANTGELFF
TRBV30	TRBJ1-2	NA	TRBD1	TGTGCCTGTAATATGGGACAGGGTTATAGTGGCTACACCTTC	CACNMGQGYSGYTF
TRBV30	TRBJ1-6	few	NA	TGTGCCTTTACGACTTTCTCCTATAATTCACCCCTCCACTTT	CAFTTFSYNSPLHF
TRBV11-2	TRBJ2-2	many	NA	TGTGCCAGCAGGCGGACATTGAACACCGGGGAGCTGTTTTTT	CASRRTLNTGELFF
TRBV29-1	TRBJ2-1	NA	TRBD1	TGCAGCGTACAGACAGGGGGCTCCTACAATGAGCAGTTCTTC	CSVQTGGSYNEQFF
TRBV18	TRBJ1-1	NA	NA	TGTGCCAGCTCACCACCAAGGAGGGAGAACACTGAAGCTTTCTTT	CASSPPRRENTEAFF
TRBV7-3	TRBJ2-1	NA	TRBD2	TGTGCCAGCTCCTCCCTTCCTGGCGGGGGAGTGAATGAGCAGTTCTTC	CASSSLPGGGVNEQFF
TRBV9	TRBJ2-1	NA	TRBD2	TGTGCCAGCAGCGCTAGCGGGGGTTACAATGAGCAGTTCTTC	CASSASGGYNEQFF
TRBV5-1	TRBJ2-7	NA	NA	TGCGCCAGCAGCTTACCGGGACATCAGCGCGAGCAGTACTTC	CASSLPGHQREQYF
TRBV19	TRBJ1-2	NA	TRBD1	TGTGCCAGTAGTATAGATACAGGGGTCGGTTATGGCTACACCTTC	CASSIDTGVGYGYTF
TRBV27	TRBJ2-7	NA	TRBD2	TGTGCCAGCAGTTCCTTCCTAGCGGGGGCAGACGAGCAGTACTTC	CASSSFLAGADEQYF
TRBV11-2	TRBJ2-1	few	TRBD2	TGTGCCAGCAGTCCTAGCGGGATCCGGGGTGAGCAGTTCTTC	CASSPSGIRGEQFF
TRBV6-1	TRBJ1-5	NA	NA	TGTGCCAGCAGTGACGATGCGGGGAGGCCCCAGCATTTT	CASSDDAGRPQHF
TRBV19	TRBJ2-6	NA	TRBD1	TGTGCCAGTAGTGCTTTGACAGGGTACTCTGGGGCCAACGTCCTGACTTTC	CASSALTGYSGANVLTF
TRBV9	TRBJ2-7	NA	NA	TGTGCCAGCAGCGTAGGTCTCCGAGGAGAGCAGTACTTC	CASSVGLRGEQYF
TRBV10-3	TRBJ1-1	NA	TRBD1	TGTGCCATCAATACAGACAGGGCCCTGAACACTGAAGCTTTCTTT	CAINTDRALNTEAFF
TRBV14	TRBJ1-2	NA	NA	TGTGCCAGCAGCCAAGATTTGAGGGGGAATGGCTACACCTTC	CASSQDLRGNGYTF
TRBV5-1	TRBJ2-1	NA	TRBD1	TGCGCCAGCAACCCGACAGGGGGCGAGGACAATGAGCAGTTCTTC	CASNPTGGEDNEQFF
TRBV11-3	TRBJ2-7	NA	NA	TGTGCCAGCAGCTTAAATCAGGCCTACGAGCAGTACTTC	CASSLNQAYEQYF
TRBV5-1	TRBJ1-1	NA	TRBD1	TGCGCCAGCAGCGTCGGGACAGGGGGCTTCTTATCTGGGAACACTGAAGCTTTCTTT	CASSVGTGGFLSGNTEAFF
TRBV7-3	TRBJ2-7	NA	TRBD2	TGTGCCAGCAGCTTAGGTACTAGCGAGGACGAGCAGTACTTC	CASSLGTSEDEQYF
TRBV30	TRBJ2-7	NA	TRBD1	TGTGCCTGGGGCCTGGGACAGGGGGTTTACGAGCAGTACTTC	CAWGLGQGVYEQYF
TRBV3-1/TRBV3-2	TRBJ2-1	NA	TRBD1	TGTGCCAGCAGCCAACGGGACAGACTAAACAATGAGCAGTTCTTC	CASSQRDRLNNEQFF
TRBV5-5	TRBJ2-7	NA	NA	TGTGCCAGCAGCTTGGCGATCGGTTTCTCCTACGAGCAGTACTTC	CASSLAIGFSYEQYF
TRBV7-2	TRBJ2-1	NA	NA	TGTGCCAGCAGCTTACCCCACTGGAGGGGCCGCGGGTTCTTC	CASSLPHWRGRGFF
TRBV28	TRBJ2-2	NA	NA	TGTGCCAGCAGTTTGCAGGGTGGCGGGGAGCTGTTTTTT	CASSLQGGGELFF
TRBV15	TRBJ1-3	many	NA	TGTGCCACCAGCAGAGAATATGGAGGGGACTCTGGAAACACCATATATTTT	CATSREYGGDSGNTIYF
TRBV27	TRBJ2-1	few	NA	TGTGCCAGCAGTTTATTGGGGCAGGATGGCAATGAGCAGTTCTTC	CASSLLGQDGNEQFF
TRBV10-1	TRBJ1-5	NA	TRBD1	TGCGCCAGCAGTCCGTTGACCGGGACAGGGGGCCAGGAGAGCAATCAGCCCCAGCATTTT	CASSPLTGTGGQESNQPQHF
TRBV7-6	TRBJ2-1	NA	TRBD2	TGTGCCAGCAGCTTAGTAGCGGGGAGCGACAATGAGCAGTTCTTC	CASSLVAGSDNEQFF
TRBV4-1	TRBJ2-6	NA	NA	TGCGCCAGCAGCCAAGATCGTACAGGCATCGGAACTGGGGCCAACGTCCTGACTTTC	CASSQDRTGIGTGANVLTF
TRBV24-1	TRBJ2-1	NA	TRBD2	TGTGCCACCAGTGATTTTTCGGGAACTAGCGGGGGCTCCTACAATGAGCAGTTCTTC	CATSDFSGTSGGSYNEQFF
TRBV7-9	TRBJ2-3	NA	NA	TGTGCCAGCAGCATATTTAGCGTAACTAGCACAGATACGCAGTATTTT	CASSIFSVTSTDTQYF
TRBV4-1	TRBJ2-3	NA	TRBD1	TGCGCCAGCAGCAGGCAAGCCGGGACAGGGTCCACAGATACGCAGTATTTT	CASSRQAGTGSTDTQYF
TRBV2	TRBJ1-1	NA	NA	TGTGCCAGCAGTGGCAGTTTAAACACTGAAGCTTTCTTT	CASSGSLNTEAFF
TRBV2	TRBJ2-1	NA	TRBD1	TGTGCCAGCAGTGTCGACAGGGGCGACAATGAGCAGTTCTTC	CASSVDRGDNEQFF